What follows is one TCR beta chain and its context. This sample is part of a study of T cells after yellow fever vaccination. MiXCR was run by TCRdb on the 5' RACE reads, yielding one entry per CDR3 protein. Among 300,000 to 450,000 distinct CDR3 sequences, roughly 8.3% were seen once, and the ten largest hold around 17%. CDR1 and CDR2 from the germline V gene are MDHEN and SYDVKM. CDR3 length equals 14 residues. Trimming removed 5 bases from V and 8 bases from J; junction bases left unmatched: 10. This receptor was obtained from a young man who received the YFV17D yellow fever vaccine. The sample consisted of PBMCs, taken roughly 47 days after the first yellow fever vaccination. The chain links TRBV28 to TRBJ1-2; 8 bases are a match to TRBD1. CDR3 in amino acids: CASSLGQGHYGYTF. In DNA form, the CDR3 reads TGTGCCAGCAGTCTCGGACAGGGCCATTACGGCTACACCTTC.